The rows below give T cell receptor beta chains drawn from one sample of a study of T cell changes during pregnancy in multiple sclerosis. Assay: immunoSEQ multiplex PCR; the TCRdb copy retains only in-frame clones and omits some. The sample lists approximately 88,000 clones; around 96% were seen once. This material consisted of peripheral blood, taken in the second trimester of pregnancy. The receptors here all came from a female donor with multiple sclerosis, enrolled in a pregnancy study. The CDR3 runs from the conserved cysteine through the conserved F or W. D genes are given only for firm matches. Size values are once, few and many counts, or a class for expanded clones, and some rows have none.

D gene,clone size,V gene,J gene,CDR3 DNA,CDR3 protein
TRBD2,-,TRBV9,TRBJ2-1,TGTGCCAGCAGCGGACTAGCAAGTGAGCAGTTCTTC,CASSGLASEQFF
TRBD2,-,TRBV7-8,TRBJ2-2,TGTGCCAGCAGCTTAGGTGGGACTACCTACCCCGGGGAGCTGTTTTTT,CASSLGGTTYPGELFF
TRBD1,-,TRBV27,TRBJ2-7,TGTGCCAGCAGTCGCGGGACAGGGCGTGACGAGCAGTACTTC,CASSRGTGRDEQYF
-,-,TRBV6-5,TRBJ1-2,TGTGCCAGCAGTTACTCTTCAGGGGAACTTTATGGCTACACCTTC,CASSYSSGELYGYTF
-,-,TRBV21-1,TRBJ2-5,TGTGCCAGCAGCACTGGACTAGCGGGGCCCCGCCCTCAAGAGACCCAGTACTTC,CASSTGLAGPRPQETQYF
-,-,TRBV28,TRBJ2-7,TGTGCCAGCAGTTCCAGTTACGAGCAGTACTTC,CASSSSYEQYF
TRBD2,-,TRBV7-3,TRBJ2-5,TGTGCCAGCAGCCGGGGGGGGATGGAGACCCAGTACTTC,CASSRGGMETQYF
TRBD2,-,TRBV4-3,TRBJ2-1,TGCGCCAGCAGCTCAGCGGGAGTGGACTACAATGAGCAGTTCTTC,CASSSAGVDYNEQFF
-,once,TRBV4-2,TRBJ2-5,TGTGCCAGCAGCCTTTCATCGGGTGGGAGTACCCAGTACTTC,CASSLSSGGSTQYF
-,-,TRBV19,TRBJ1-2,TGTGCCAGTGGGCAGGGTGCCAGTGGCTACACCTTC,CASGQGASGYTF
TRBD1,-,TRBV5-4,TRBJ2-7,TGTGCCAGCAGCGTGGCCGACAGGGGCTCCTACGAGCAGTACTTC,CASSVADRGSYEQYF
-,-,TRBV30,TRBJ2-7,TGTGCCTGGAGTGTCGTGACAAAGACCTACGAGCAGTACTTC,CAWSVVTKTYEQYF
-,-,TRBV5-1,TRBJ2-6,TGCGCCAGCAGCTTGGTGGGCGGGTCTGGGGCCAACGTCCTGACTTTC,CASSLVGGSGANVLTF
-,-,TRBV27,TRBJ2-2,TGTGCCAGCAGTTTGGCCAGGGGGGTAAAACCCGGGGAGCTGTTTTTT,CASSLARGVKPGELFF
-,-,TRBV27,TRBJ1-2,TGTGCCAGCAAAAAATCAGACAGATACTATGGCTACACCTTC,CASKKSDRYYGYTF
-,-,TRBV19,TRBJ1-2,TGTGCCAGTAGTAGCGTCACGTCTTCCTATGGCTACACCTTC,CASSSVTSSYGYTF
-,-,TRBV18,TRBJ2-3,TGTGCCAGCTCACCAGACAGCCTCACAGATACGCAGTATTTT,CASSPDSLTDTQYF
TRBD2,-,TRBV19,TRBJ2-7,TGTGCCAGTAGGTCGCGGGGGGTCCCCTACGAGCAGTACTTC,CASRSRGVPYEQYF
-,-,TRBV4-3,TRBJ2-7,TGCGCCAGCAGCCAAGATAGAAGCTCCTACGAGCAGTACTTC,CASSQDRSSYEQYF
TRBD1,-,TRBV2,TRBJ2-5,TGTGCCAGCCCCCGGGACAGGGGTACCAGGGAGACCCAGTACTTC,CASPRDRGTRETQYF
-,-,TRBV19,TRBJ2-3,TGTGCCAGTAGTATAAAGTGGTCGGGAGAGCAGTATTTT,CASSIKWSGEQYF
TRBD1,-,TRBV27,TRBJ2-1,TGTGCCAGCAGGGGACAGGGCGTGGGTACATATGAGCAGTTCTTC,CASRGQGVGTYEQFF
-,-,TRBV11-2,TRBJ1-2,TGTGCCAGCAGCCTCGCCACTAAGACTAACTATGGCTACACCTTC,CASSLATKTNYGYTF
TRBD1,-,TRBV27,TRBJ1-1,TGTGCCAGCAGTTTAGGAGGGACAGGGCGCACTGAAGCTTTCTTT,CASSLGGTGRTEAFF
TRBD1,-,TRBV30,TRBJ2-7,TGTGCCTGGAGTGTACAAGACAGGGGTCTCTCCTGGGAGCAGTACTTC,CAWSVQDRGLSWEQYF
TRBD1,-,TRBV9,TRBJ2-7,TGTGCCAGCAGCGTCTCCACAGGGGGTTACGAGCAGTACTTC,CASSVSTGGYEQYF
TRBD1,-,TRBV7-9,TRBJ1-4,TGTGCCAGCAGCCCGGACAGGGGTGAAAAACTGTTTTTT,CASSPDRGEKLFF
-,once,TRBV5-4,TRBJ2-3,TGTGCCAGCAGCTTGGCGGGATTAAACACAGATACGCAGTATTTT,CASSLAGLNTDTQYF
TRBD2,-,TRBV7-6,TRBJ2-7,TGTGCCAGCAGCTTAGGTTGGGAGGGATACGAGCAGTACTTC,CASSLGWEGYEQYF
TRBD2,-,TRBV4-2,TRBJ2-1,TGTGCCAGCAGCCCCCTGGGAGGGGAGCAGTTCTTC,CASSPLGGEQFF
-,-,TRBV4-1,TRBJ2-1,TGCGCCAGCAGCCAAGACCCAGCGCGAGAGCAGTTCTTC,CASSQDPAREQFF
-,-,TRBV7-8,TRBJ2-7,TGTGCCAGCAGCTTAGATCGGGGGAGTGCCTACGAGCAGTACTTC,CASSLDRGSAYEQYF
-,once,TRBV19,TRBJ2-3,TGTGCCAGTAGTATTCAGGGGTCAGGGAAAGGCACAGATACGCAGTATTTT,CASSIQGSGKGTDTQYF
TRBD1,-,TRBV6-1,TRBJ1-1,TGTGCCAGCAGTACTACAGGGGATGTAACTGAAGCTTTCTTT,CASSTTGDVTEAFF
-,-,TRBV4-3,TRBJ2-1,TGCGCCAGCAGCCAAGTGCGGGGCCCTCGGAATGAGCAGTTCTTC,CASSQVRGPRNEQFF
-,-,TRBV30,TRBJ1-2,TGTGCCTGGAGTTTGGAGCAGGGTACAGGCTACACCTTC,CAWSLEQGTGYTF
TRBD2,once,TRBV6-5,TRBJ2-1,TGTGCCAGCAATCCGAGGACTAGCGGGAGGAATGAGCAGTTCTTC,CASNPRTSGRNEQFF
-,-,TRBV11-2,TRBJ2-7,TGTGCCAGCAGCTTAGGGAGAACCTACGAGCAGTACTTC,CASSLGRTYEQYF
-,-,TRBV6-4,TRBJ1-2,TGTGCCAGCAGTGACTCGGCAGGCCGCGATGGCTACACCTTC,CASSDSAGRDGYTF
TRBD2,-,TRBV4-2,TRBJ2-5,TGTGCCAGCAGCTCTGGACTAGCCGTCGAGACCCAGTACTTC,CASSSGLAVETQYF
TRBD2,-,TRBV5-1,TRBJ2-1,TGCGCCAGCTCCTTTGGAGCGGGAGTCAGGAATGAGCAGTTCTTC,CASSFGAGVRNEQFF
TRBD2,-,TRBV30,TRBJ2-1,TGTGCCTGGAGGCTAGCGGGAGGCCGCAATGAGCAGTTCTTC,CAWRLAGGRNEQFF
-,-,TRBV18,TRBJ1-1,TGTGCCAGCTCACATCTGACGTCAGGGATGAACACTGAAGCTTTCTTT,CASSHLTSGMNTEAFF
-,-,TRBV28,TRBJ1-4,TGTGCCAGCAGTCCCCGGACTAATGAAAAACTGTTTTTT,CASSPRTNEKLFF
TRBD2,once,TRBV19,TRBJ2-7,TGTGCCAGTAGTTTCCGACTAGCGGGAGGCCTAGCCTACGAGCAGTACTTC,CASSFRLAGGLAYEQYF
-,once,TRBV5-1,TRBJ1-4,TGCGCCAGCAAAGGGCAGGGCAGCGAAAAACTGTTTTTT,CASKGQGSEKLFF
-,-,TRBV10-2,TRBJ1-5,TGCGCCAGCAGCTTAGACTGGGGGGGGAATCAGCCCCAGCATTTT,CASSLDWGGNQPQHF
TRBD2,-,TRBV7-9,TRBJ2-7,TGTGCCAGCAGCAAGACTAGCGGGACCTCCTACGAGCAGTACTTC,CASSKTSGTSYEQYF